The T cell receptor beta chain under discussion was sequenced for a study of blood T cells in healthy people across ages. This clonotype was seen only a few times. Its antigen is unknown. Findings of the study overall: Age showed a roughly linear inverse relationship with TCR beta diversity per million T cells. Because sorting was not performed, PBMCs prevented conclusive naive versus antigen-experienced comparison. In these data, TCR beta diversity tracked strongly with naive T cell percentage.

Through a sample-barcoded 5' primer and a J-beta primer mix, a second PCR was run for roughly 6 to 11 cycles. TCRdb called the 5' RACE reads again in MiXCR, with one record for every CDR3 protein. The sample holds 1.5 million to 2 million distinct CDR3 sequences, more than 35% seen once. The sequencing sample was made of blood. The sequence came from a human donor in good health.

The CDR3 here is CASSPYRGGTIQETQYF. CDR3 DNA sequence: TGTGCCAGCAGCCCATACAGGGGGGGGACTATCCAAGAGACCCAGTACTTC. The gene calls are TRBV5-6 and TRBJ2-5; perhaps TRBD1 as D (8 bases). V lost 4 bases, J lost 1 base, and 20 bases lay in between. The CDR3 length is 17 residues. Germline values: CDR1 SGHDT, CDR2 YYEEEE.